This entry is about one T cell receptor (beta chain). The sample originates from a study of blood T cell repertoires in COVID-19. Study-level information: From the United States, Italy and Spain came samples of acute and convalescent COVID-19. PBMCs, B-cell-depleted T cells, or T cells provided the cDNA or gDNA that made up the material.

The V and J ends lost 2 bases and 8 bases, in that order; junction bases with no gene match: 9. Germline lookup yields CDR1 WNHNN and CDR2 SYGVQD (reference sequence). CDR3 length: 15 residues. Authors' analysis steps: It was from reference gene primer amplification that nucleated cell counts were estimated. Sequenced by immunoSEQ multiplex PCR; TCRdb stores in-frame clones only, minus some. V and J calls plus clone size are reproduced from that table; the DNA served to infer D and trimming. The sample records about 150,000 clones, approximately 90% being singletons. The sequence was obtained from a man aged 60 to 75 with active or convalescent COVID-19. This chain links TRBV10-1 with TRBJ2-1; 7 bases align to TRBD1. Sample: peripheral blood. The CDR3 DNA reads TGCGCCAGCAGTGAGGGAAGACAGGGAAGGGATGAGCAGTTCTTC. Translation: CASSEGRQGRDEQFF.